The T cell receptor (beta chain) described here comes from a study of blood T cells in healthy people across ages. Regarding the study as a whole: Possibly, changes in expanded clonotypes were confounded because donor CMV status was unknown.

Looked up from germline, CDR1 is SGDLS and CDR2 is YYNGEE. The ends were cut back, 3 bases at V and 6 bases at J, with 19 bases in the middle. The CDR3 covers 16 residues. Each sample yielded at least 6.5 million isolated PBMCs. With a J-beta primer mix and a sample-barcoded 5' primer, a second PCR ran 7 to 11 cycles. Via MiXCR, TCRdb re-called the 5' RACE reads, giving one row per CDR3 protein. The repertoire holds fewer than 1.5 million distinct CDR3 sequences, with about 40% as singletons. Points on this clonotype: The antigen is unknown.

V is TRBV9 and J is TRBJ2-1; D unclear. The sequence derives from a woman aged 18 to 35 in good health. The sequencing input was blood. This CDR3 is CASSASPLSFGNEQFF. The DNA of the CDR3 is TGTGCCAGCAGCGCCTCCCCGCTGTCCTTCGGCAATGAGCAGTTCTTC.